The 19 T cell receptor beta chains below were found in one sample sequenced in a study of Ad26.COV2.S vaccination and SARS-CoV-2 variants. The treatment denotes: approximately 18 received Ad26.COV2.S at low or high dose, single or two shots; several received placebo; per-sample allocation not given. The study sampled participants on day 63 after the first vaccine or placebo injection. Assay: immunoSEQ multiplex PCR; the TCRdb copy retains only in-frame clones and omits some. The sample yields fewer than 500,000 clones, less than 95% seen once. The source material was peripheral blood, sampled in a trial of Ad26.COV2.S vaccine versus placebo. Receptor source: a person between 18 and 65 years old who received the Ad26.COV2.S COVID-19 vaccine or a placebo.

This clone was detected only a few times. V is TRBV6-2 or TRBV6-3 and J is TRBJ2-7, with 9 bases fitting TRBD2. The ends lost 5 bases at V and 4 bases at J; junction bases unmatched: 3. CDR3 length: 13 amino acids. Germline V gene sequence: CDR1 MNHEY, CDR2 SVGEGT. In DNA form, the CDR3 reads TGTGCCAGCAGTCGTAGCGGGAGTTACGAGCAGTACTTC. It codes for CASSRSGSYEQYF.

This clone was recorded only once. The chain couples TRBV28 to TRBJ2-6; 7 bases map to TRBD2. This CDR3 has 15 residues. CDR1 and CDR2 (germline): MDHEN, SYDVKM. With 5 bases clipped from V and 4 bases from J, the junction kept 5 bases outside the gene matches. The CDR3 DNA sequence: TGTGCCAGCAGTAGAGCGGGATCGGGGGCCAACGTCCTGACTTTC. Protein product: CASSRAGSGANVLTF.

V and J are TRBV5-1 and TRBJ2-7, with D possibly being TRBD1 (5 bases). Deletions cut 4 bases from V and 0 bases from J, with 14 bases between. CDR3 length: 15 amino acids. Germline assignment: CDR1 SGHRS and CDR2 YFSETQ. CDR3 protein: CASSESPTDSYEQYF. CDR3 DNA sequence: TGCGCCAGCAGCGAATCTCCGACAGACTCCTACGAGCAGTACTTC.

This sequence joins TRBV27 and TRBJ2-1; TRBD1 or TRBD2 may be the D gene (5 bases each). From germline, CDR1 is MNHEY and CDR2 SMNVEV (reference sequence). The CDR3 spans 12 residues. The V gene lost 5 bases and the J gene lost 9 bases, with 11 bases spanning the gap. CDR3 loop: CASSLGTSEQFF. In DNA form, the CDR3 reads TGTGCCAGCAGTCTGGGGACGAGTGAGCAGTTCTTC.

The chain carries TRBV5-8 and TRBJ2-3; 7 bases map to TRBD1. The CDR3 totals 15 residues. Germline trimming cut 4 bases from V and 5 bases from J; bases unmatched to any gene: 10. The germline CDR1 and CDR2 sequences are SGHTS and YDEGEE. CDR3 nucleotide sequence: TGTGCCAGCAGCCGAGCTGACAGGGTCCGAGATACGCAGTATTTT. It encodes CASSRADRVRDTQYF.

The chain recombines TRBV25-1 with TRBJ2-3; TRBD1 matches 8 bases. The CDR3 is made up of 18 amino acids. V gave up 0 bases and J gave up 3 bases; unmatched junction bases: 11. CDR1 is MGHDK, CDR2 SYGVNS, per germline. CDR3 nucleotides: TGTGCCAGCAGTGAATATGCGAGGGGACAGGACCCTACAGATACGCAGTATTTT. As protein: CASSEYARGQDPTDTQYF.

The gene calls are TRBV27 and TRBJ2-1; 7 bases fit TRBD2. In germline, CDR1 is MNHEY, CDR2 SMNVEV (reference sequence). V was clipped by 3 bases and J by 16 bases; unmatched bases: 18. This CDR3 contains 15 residues. CDR3 bases: TGTGCCAGCAGTTTTTTACGGGAGGAGGAAGGGAAGTTATTCTTC. Its translation: CASSFLREEEGKLFF.

The chain is built from TRBV19 and TRBJ2-1; possibly TRBD1 for D (6 bases). With 6 bases removed from V and 4 bases from J, the gap between germline ends came to 13 bases. Germline V CDR1 and CDR2: LNHDA, SQIVND (reference sequence). The CDR3 is 14 residues long. CDR3 DNA: TGTGCCAGTAGCTACGGGACATCTTACAATGAGCAGTTCTTC. As protein: CASSYGTSYNEQFF.

This clone was seen a single time. The chain joins TRBV27 to TRBJ2-1; 7 bases align to TRBD1. The CDR3 is made up of 18 amino acids. From germline, CDR1 is MNHEY and CDR2 SMNVEV (reference sequence). Trimming removed 4 bases from V and 2 bases from J; junction bases left unmatched: 14. This CDR3 is CASSSILGQPTPYNEQFF. The CDR3 DNA reads as TGTGCCAGCAGTTCTATTCTGGGACAGCCCACCCCCTACAATGAGCAGTTCTTC.

This clone has only a few counts. The V gene is TRBV7-9, the J gene TRBJ1-1, with a possible D match to TRBD1 (5 bases). The germline CDR1 and CDR2 sequences are SEHNR and FQNEAQ (reference sequence). The germline V and J ends were trimmed by 0 bases and 3 bases, with 8 bases remaining between them. This CDR3 has 14 amino acids. The CDR3 is CASSLARGDTEAFF. In DNA, the CDR3 is TGTGCCAGCAGCTTAGCGCGGGGGGACACTGAAGCTTTCTTT.

The chain is built from TRBV6-2 or TRBV6-3 and TRBJ2-1; the D is unclear. The CDR3 has 12 residues. In germline, CDR1 is MNHEY, CDR2 SVGEGT. V was shortened by 1 base and J by 9 bases, with 7 bases between the two germline ends. CDR3 protein: CASSYWQGEQFF. The CDR3 DNA follows: TGTGCCAGCAGTTACTGGCAAGGTGAGCAGTTCTTC.

This chain connects TRBV18 to TRBJ2-4, with D perhaps matching TRBD1 or TRBD2 (6 bases each). The germline V gene encodes CDR1 KGHSH and CDR2 LQKENI. With 0 bases removed from V and 9 bases from J, the gap between germline ends came to 12 bases. The CDR3 is 14 residues long. As DNA, the CDR3 is TGTGCCAGCTCACCACCTATGGAGGGGGGCATTCAGTACTTC. Protein: CASSPPMEGGIQYF.

This chain links TRBV28 with TRBJ2-7, with D tentatively TRBD1 (5 bases). Trimming left V 5 bases short and J 3 bases short, with 20 bases between. Germline lookup yields CDR1 MDHEN and CDR2 SYDVKM. The CDR3 has 16 residues. The CDR3 coding sequence is TGTGCCAGCAGTCCAATCCGACAGAACCATATCTACGAGCAGTACTTC. Translating gives CASSPIRQNHIYEQYF.

In its sample, this clone was seen a few times. The chain employs TRBV7-9 and TRBJ2-2; D is unresolved. The CDR3 totals 14 residues. Trimming cost V 10 bases and J 0 bases, with 12 bases left between them. The germline V gene encodes CDR1 SEHNR and CDR2 FQNEAQ (reference sequence). The CDR3 loop reads CAIRGSANTGELFF. The CDR3 DNA follows: TGTGCCATACGTGGCAGTGCGAACACCGGGGAGCTGTTTTTT.

The chain has TRBV6-2 or TRBV6-3 and TRBJ2-5; 9 nucleotides match TRBD1. Germline CDR1 is MNHEY and CDR2 is SVGEGT. V was clipped by 2 bases and J by 5 bases; unmatched bases: 6. The CDR3 extends over 15 amino acids. This chain's CDR3 is CASSYGQGFEETQYF. CDR3 DNA sequence: TGTGCCAGCAGTTACGGACAGGGGTTCGAGGAGACCCAGTACTTC.

The chain recombines TRBV27 with TRBJ1-1, with 10 nucleotides matching TRBD1. This CDR3 contains 14 residues. The germline V gene encodes CDR1 MNHEY and CDR2 SMNVEV (reference sequence). J lost 3 bases, V lost 5 bases, and 3 bases had no gene match. CDR3: CASSKDRGYTEAFF. DNA for the CDR3: TGTGCCAGCAGTAAGGACAGGGGGTACACTGAAGCTTTCTTT.

This chain links TRBV11-2 with TRBJ1-4, with D perhaps TRBD1 (6 bases). The CDR3 is 15 amino acids. CDR1 SGHAT and CDR2 FQNNGV come from the germline V gene. The V end was cut by 3 bases, the J end by 7 bases, with 15 bases between. The CDR3 nucleotides read TGTGCCAGCAGCTTGCGGGGGGGCGAGAGTGAAAAACTGTTTTTT. Its translation is CASSLRGGESEKLFF.

The V gene is TRBV23-1, the J gene TRBJ2-1; D possibly matches TRBD1 or TRBD2 (6 bases each). TRBV23-1 is an ORF for which the function is uncertain. The V end lost 0 bases, the J end lost 7 bases, and 10 bases lay between the germline ends. The CDR3 has 14 residues. The chain's CDR3 is CASSQSRGGNEQFF. DNA for the CDR3: TGCGCCAGCAGTCAATCAAGAGGGGGGAATGAGCAGTTCTTC.

The chain is built from TRBV7-9 and TRBJ2-2; possible D gene TRBD1, 6 bases. From germline, CDR1 is SEHNR and CDR2 FQNEAQ (reference sequence). The germline V and J ends were trimmed by 6 bases and 4 bases, with 15 bases remaining between them. The CDR3 has 15 residues. CDR3: CASSPRGGVTGELFF. In nucleotides, the CDR3 is TGTGCCAGCAGTCCCCGAGGGGGAGTCACCGGGGAGCTGTTTTTT.